These 13 T cell receptor beta chains share one sample of origin, sequenced in a study of CD8 T cells in Susac syndrome (dated by TCRdb to 2018 to 2020). Library preparation was by the immunoSEQ multiplex PCR assay. RNA was extracted with the RNeasy kit and roughly 0.45 to 1 ug was reverse transcribed using random hexamers. In-frame beta chains were kept once TCRdb had trimmed the public reads at Q25 with fastp and called clones with MiXCR. Identical CDR3 protein sequences are pooled into one entry, listed with their most common genes and DNA. Present in this sample are nearly 110,000 distinct CDR3 sequences, around 94% of which were seen just once. In total, the top ten clones hold around 0.4% of the sample. The sample comprised CD8+ T cells from PBMCs. These receptors were obtained from a human donor with Susac syndrome.

The genes are TRBV4-1 and TRBJ1-1; D call uncertain. This CDR3 contains 15 residues. V gave up 0 bases and J gave up 2 bases, with 10 bases separating them. The germline gives CDR1 MGHRA, CDR2 YSYEKL. The CDR3 loop reads CASSQDSGPNTEAFF. Here the CDR3 DNA reads TGCGCCAGCAGCCAAGATTCAGGACCTAACACTGAAGCTTTCTTT.

The chain joins TRBV19 to TRBJ2-5; unclear D gene. The CDR3 sequence is 12 residues long. CDR1 and CDR2 from the germline V gene are LNHDA and SQIVND (reference sequence). Trimming shortened V by 9 bases and J by 1 base, and 9 bases separated the two germline ends. Here the CDR3 reads CARAAGQETQYF. CDR3 DNA sequence: TGTGCCAGGGCGGCAGGCCAAGAGACCCAGTACTTC.

The rearrangement joins TRBV6-2 or TRBV6-3 to TRBJ2-5, with TRBD2 matching over 8 bases. The CDR3 totals 15 residues. After removal of 6 bases from V and 2 bases from J, the junction contained 8 bases not matched to a gene. The germline V gene has CDR1 MNHEY and CDR2 SVGEGT. CDR3: CASSHPTSGQETQYF. As DNA, the CDR3 is TGTGCCAGCAGCCACCCAACTAGCGGACAAGAGACCCAGTACTTC.

The chain employs TRBV7-6 and TRBJ2-7, with D unclear. CDR1 is SGHVS and CDR2 is FNYEAQ in the germline V gene. The ends were cut back, 1 base at V and 5 bases at J, with 9 bases in the middle. The CDR3 runs to 13 residues. This chain's CDR3 is CASSLGASNEQYF. The DNA for the CDR3 is TGTGCCAGCAGCTTAGGGGCTAGTAACGAGCAGTACTTC.

The genes are TRBV23-1 and TRBJ1-1; D gene ambiguous. TRBV23-1 is flagged as an ORF with uncertain function. Trimming took 4 bases from V and 2 from J, leaving 11 bases between them. The CDR3 is 14 residues long. CDR3 protein: CASSLAARNTEAFF. In DNA, the CDR3 is TGCGCCAGCAGTCTCGCCGCCCGTAACACTGAAGCTTTCTTT.

This chain joins TRBV9 and TRBJ2-7; perhaps TRBD2 as D (6 bases). The CDR3 length is 14 residues. Trimming pared 4 bases from V and 4 bases from J, leaving 15 bases between. CDR1 is SGDLS, CDR2 YYNGEE, per germline. As DNA, the CDR3 is TGTGCCAGCAGCCCGGACGGTGGGGGGTACGAGCAGTACTTC. This gives the protein CASSPDGGGYEQYF.

The chain employs TRBV13 and TRBJ2-7, with D possibly being TRBD1 or TRBD2 (5 bases each). CDR3 length equals 15 residues. The germline V and J ends were trimmed by 5 bases and 4 bases, with 18 bases remaining between them. The germline V gene encodes CDR1 PRHDT and CDR2 FYEKMQ (reference sequence). The CDR3, as DNA: TGTGCCAGCAGCGCCTGGGACGGTCCTACGTACGAGCAGTACTTC. Encoded protein: CASSAWDGPTYEQYF.

The CDR3 nucleotides read TGCGCCAGCAGCTTGGCCTTGGGTTACGACTACGAGCAGTACTTC. Translating gives CASSLALGYDYEQYF. The gene calls are TRBV5-1 and TRBJ2-7, with no clear D. Per germline, CDR1 SGHRS and CDR2 YFSETQ. V gave up 0 bases and J gave up 3 bases, with 13 bases separating them. The CDR3 has 15 residues.

The V call is TRBV4-1, the J call TRBJ2-7, with 8 positions matching TRBD1. CDR3 length: 18 residues. Germline CDR1 and CDR2: MGHRA and YSYEKL. Unmatched junction bases numbered 14, after V lost 0 bases and J lost 4 bases. CDR3 nucleotide sequence: TGCGCCAGCAGCCAAGATCCCCCCCCAGGGGACAGGAGGTACGAGCAGTACTTC. Its translation: CASSQDPPPGDRRYEQYF.

This clonotype was observed a single time. The J gene is TRBJ2-1, the V gene TRBV15; 7 bases align to TRBD1. Germline CDR1 and CDR2: LNHNV and YYDKDF (reference sequence). The CDR3 covers 16 residues. The ends lost 2 bases at V and 0 bases at J; junction bases unmatched: 4. CDR3 region: CATSRNRDSSYNEQFF. CDR3 bases: TGTGCCACCAGCAGAAACCGGGACAGCTCCTACAATGAGCAGTTCTTC.

CDR3: CASSYGSGNQPQHF. The CDR3 DNA follows: TGTGCCAGCAGTTACGGGTCGGGCAATCAGCCCCAGCATTTT. The V and J genes are TRBV12-3 or TRBV12-4 and TRBJ1-5; no clear D gene. The CDR3 spans 14 residues. Trimming took off 4 bases at V and 2 bases at J, with 9 bases between the two ends.

V usage is TRBV12-3 or TRBV12-4 and J usage is TRBJ2-3; 8 nucleotides line up with TRBD2. The CDR3 extends over 17 amino acids. Losses at the gene ends were 4 bases for V and 5 bases for J; bases not matched to a gene: 14. The CDR3 DNA is TGTGCCAGCAGTTCCTCCCTGGCAGGACTAGCAGGAGATACGCAGTATTTT. It encodes CASSSSLAGLAGDTQYF.

The chain couples TRBV11-2 to TRBJ2-5; D is unclear. The CDR3 extends over 14 amino acids. V gave up 1 base and J gave up 5 bases, with 11 bases separating them. Per the germline V gene, CDR1 is SGHAT and CDR2 is FQNNGV. The CDR3 protein is CASSLGQRKETQYF. The DNA for the CDR3 is TGTGCCAGCAGCTTAGGTCAGCGAAAGGAGACCCAGTACTTC.